These 5 T cell receptor beta chains were all obtained from the same sample, sequenced in a study of shared clonotypes between healthy human individuals. The assay was immunoSEQ multiplex PCR, and TCRdb's table has in-frame clones only and misses some. The data contain a few million clones, 90% to 97% of them singletons. Sequencing was carried out using naive CD4+ T cells sorted from blood. As to subset: CD45RA+ positively selected. The receptor source for this set is a man aged 18 to 29 in good health.

Details on this clone: Other DNA variants within this sample encode the same CDR3. The gene calls are TRBV9 and TRBJ2-2, with D tentatively TRBD2 (6 bases). The ends were cut back, 0 bases at V and 0 bases at J, with 6 bases in the middle. The CDR3 totals 15 residues. Germline CDR1 is SGDLS and CDR2 is YYNGEE. CDR3 in DNA: TGTGCCAGCAGCGTAGGGGGGGCGAACACCGGGGAGCTGTTTTTT. Encoded protein: CASSVGGANTGELFF.

This chain connects TRBV5-1 to TRBJ1-4, with 8 bases lining up with TRBD1. This CDR3 is 14 amino acids long. V was pared by 5 bases and J by 5 bases, with 5 bases of the junction left unmatched. CDR1 and CDR2 (germline): SGHRS, YFSETQ. CDR3 loop: CASRGQAVNEKLFF. In DNA, the CDR3 is TGCGCCAGCAGGGGACAGGCCGTGAATGAAAAACTGTTTTTT.

Remarks on this clone: At the DNA level, this CDR3 is encoded by other sequences in the same sample as well. The V and J genes are TRBV7-9 and TRBJ1-5; no firm D call. There are 15 residues in the CDR3. CDR1 and CDR2 from the germline V gene are SEHNR and FQNEAQ (reference sequence). V was cut by 3 bases and J by 0 bases, with 9 bases left in between. The CDR3 DNA is TGTGCCAGCAGCTTTGGAGGAGGTAGCAATCAGCCCCAGCATTTT. Residues: CASSFGGGSNQPQHF. Drawing the rest from reference TRBV7-9 and TRBJ1-5, the complete variable domain is DTGVSQNPRHKITKRGQNVTFRCDPISEHNRLYWYRQTLGQGPEFLTYFQNEAQLEKSRLLSDRFSAERPKGSFSTLEIQRTEQGDSAMYLCASSFGGGSNQPQHFGDGTRLSIL.

Here the CDR3 reads CASTPSTGLWPQHF. CDR3 in DNA: TGCGCCAGCACCCCATCGACAGGGTTGTGGCCCCAGCATTTT. The chain carries TRBV10-2 and TRBJ1-5; 7 nucleotides align to TRBD1. CDR3 length: 14 residues. The germline V gene encodes CDR1 WSHSY and CDR2 SAAADI. V lost 7 bases to trimming and J lost 9 bases; unmatched junction nucleotides: 12.

CDR3 in amino acids: CASRSSGGEQFF. CDR3 nucleotides: TGCGCCAGCAGAAGTTCGGGGGGTGAGCAGTTCTTC. V gene TRBV10-1 combines with J gene TRBJ2-1; 7 bases agree with TRBD2. The CDR3 is 12 residues long. Germline assignment: CDR1 WNHNN and CDR2 SYGVQD (reference sequence). With 6 bases clipped from V and 9 bases from J, the junction kept 5 bases outside the gene matches.